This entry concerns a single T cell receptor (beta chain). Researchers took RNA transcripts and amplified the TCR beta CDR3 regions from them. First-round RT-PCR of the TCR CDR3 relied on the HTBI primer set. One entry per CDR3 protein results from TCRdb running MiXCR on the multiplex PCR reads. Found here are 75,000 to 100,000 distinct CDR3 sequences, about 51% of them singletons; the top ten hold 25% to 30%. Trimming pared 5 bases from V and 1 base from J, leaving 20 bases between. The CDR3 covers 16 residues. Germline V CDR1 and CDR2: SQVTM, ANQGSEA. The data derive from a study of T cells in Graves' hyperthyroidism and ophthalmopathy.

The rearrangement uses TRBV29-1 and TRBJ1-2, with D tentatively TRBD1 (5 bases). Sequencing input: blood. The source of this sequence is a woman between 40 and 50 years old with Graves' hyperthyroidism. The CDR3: CSVTSGAGAFNYGYTF. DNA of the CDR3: TGCAGCGTTACTAGCGGGGCAGGAGCCTTTAACTATGGCTACACCTTC. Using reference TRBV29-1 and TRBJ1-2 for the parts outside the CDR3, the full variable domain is SAVISQKPSRDICQRGTSLTIQCQVDSQVTMMFWYRQQPGQSLTLIATANQGSEATYESGFVIDKFPISRPNLTFSTLTVSNMSPEDSSIYLCSVTSGAGAFNYGYTFGSGTRLTVV.